In this sample, the clone carrying this T cell receptor (beta chain) turned up a few times. Antigen: not known. The data stem from a study of identical twins. Regarding the study as a whole: Within monozygotic twins, out-of-frame TCR alpha sharing was underestimated by the models.

Each CDR3 protein gets one entry after TCRdb re-called the 5' RACE reads with MiXCR. Among roughly 720,000 distinct CDR3 sequences, roughly 18% were seen once, and the ten largest hold around 12%. V dropped 4 bases and J dropped 5; count of bases not matched to a gene: 8. The CDR3 is made up of 15 amino acids. Germline V gives CDR1 SGHRS, CDR2 YFSETQ. Only healthy Caucasians were enrolled as donors. The same data also contributed to another study, on T cells expressing NK-cell markers. That source notes: Repertoires of TCR beta were obtained from T cells sorted as CD3+CD56+NKG2C+, CD3+CD56+NKG2C- and CD3+CD56-NKG2C+. The share of CD8+ T cells held by dominant NKG2C+ clonotypes was roughly 1.0-8% in roughly 6 donors.

Source material: PBMCs. V usage is TRBV5-1 and J usage is TRBJ2-1, with 8 bases matching TRBD2. This TCR was recovered from a woman aged 18-29 years in good health. The DNA of the CDR3 is TGCGCCAGCAGCCGGAGCGGGGGTTTCAACAATGAGCAGTTCTTC. This gives the protein CASSRSGGFNNEQFF.